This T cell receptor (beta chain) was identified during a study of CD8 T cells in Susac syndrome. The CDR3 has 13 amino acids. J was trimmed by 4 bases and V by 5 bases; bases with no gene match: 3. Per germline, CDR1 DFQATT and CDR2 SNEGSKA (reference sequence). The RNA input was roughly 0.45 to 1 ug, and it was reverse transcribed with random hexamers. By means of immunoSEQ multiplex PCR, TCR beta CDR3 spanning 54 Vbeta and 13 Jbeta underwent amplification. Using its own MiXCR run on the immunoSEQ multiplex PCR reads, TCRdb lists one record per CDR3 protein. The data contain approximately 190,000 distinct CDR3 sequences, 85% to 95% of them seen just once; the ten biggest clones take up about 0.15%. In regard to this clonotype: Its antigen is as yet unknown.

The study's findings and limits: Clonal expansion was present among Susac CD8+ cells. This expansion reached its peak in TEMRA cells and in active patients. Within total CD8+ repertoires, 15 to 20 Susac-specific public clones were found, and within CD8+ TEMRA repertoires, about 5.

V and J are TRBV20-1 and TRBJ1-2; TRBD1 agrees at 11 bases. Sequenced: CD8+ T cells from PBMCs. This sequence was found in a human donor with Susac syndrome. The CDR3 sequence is CSAWTGGGYGYTF. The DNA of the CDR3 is TGCAGTGCTTGGACAGGGGGCGGCTATGGCTACACCTTC.